The rows below give T cell receptor beta chains drawn from one sample of a study of shared clonotypes between healthy human individuals. The table came from immunoSEQ multiplex PCR; TCRdb's copy has only in-frame clones and leaves some out. The sample lists about 680,000 clones, 90% to 95% occurring once. The sequenced sample was naive CD8+ T cells sorted from blood. Receptor source: a man aged 30 to 39 in good health. The CDR3 runs from the conserved cysteine through the conserved F or W. D genes are given only for firm matches. Rows give clone size only sometimes, using once, few, many, or a class for an expanded clone.

cdr3_aa: CASSRGLAGPSQETQYF
cdr3_nt: TGTGCCAGCAGCCGAGGACTAGCGGGGCCATCCCAAGAGACCCAGTACTTC
v_call: TRBV9
j_call: TRBJ2-5
d_call: TRBD2
clone_size: -

cdr3_aa: CASSPRTDQETQYF
cdr3_nt: TGCGCCAGCAGCCCCCGGACTGATCAAGAGACCCAGTACTTC
v_call: TRBV5-1
j_call: TRBJ2-5
d_call: -
clone_size: -

cdr3_aa: CASSDVARGTDTQYF
cdr3_nt: TGTGCCAGCAGTGATGTGGCCAGGGGCACAGATACGCAGTATTTT
v_call: TRBV2
j_call: TRBJ2-3
d_call: -
clone_size: -

cdr3_aa: CASSLWTGASTDTQYF
cdr3_nt: TGTGCCAGCAGCCTATGGACAGGGGCGAGCACAGATACGCAGTATTTT
v_call: TRBV7-3
j_call: TRBJ2-3
d_call: TRBD1
clone_size: -

cdr3_aa: CASSLAAGKQGFGQFF
cdr3_nt: TGTGCCAGCAGCTTAGCAGCCGGGAAGCAGGGGTTTGGGCAGTTCTTC
v_call: TRBV7-9
j_call: TRBJ2-1
d_call: -
clone_size: once

cdr3_aa: CASSPAAGQGANIQYF
cdr3_nt: TGCGCCAGCAGTCCGGCCGCGGGACAGGGGGCGAACATTCAGTACTTC
v_call: TRBV4-1
j_call: TRBJ2-4
d_call: TRBD1
clone_size: -

cdr3_aa: CASSQWTGGTGGELFF
cdr3_nt: TGCGCCAGCAGCCAATGGACAGGGGGCACCGGCGGGGAGCTGTTTTTT
v_call: TRBV4-1
j_call: TRBJ2-2
d_call: TRBD1
clone_size: -

cdr3_aa: CASSAYRGRTEAFF
cdr3_nt: TGTGCCAGCAGTGCCTACAGGGGGCGAACTGAAGCTTTCTTT
v_call: TRBV28
j_call: TRBJ1-1
d_call: TRBD1
clone_size: -

cdr3_aa: CASRSRVGLNTEAFF
cdr3_nt: TGTGCCAGCAGGAGCCGGGTGGGCCTGAACACTGAAGCTTTCTTT
v_call: TRBV25-1
j_call: TRBJ1-1
d_call: -
clone_size: once

cdr3_aa: CAWSTHATGELFF
cdr3_nt: TGTGCCTGGAGTACACACGCCACCGGGGAGCTGTTTTTT
v_call: TRBV30
j_call: TRBJ2-2
d_call: -
clone_size: -

cdr3_aa: CASSFDGGRASEQYF
cdr3_nt: TGTGCCAGCAGTTTTGACGGCGGGAGGGCTTCCGAGCAGTACTTC
v_call: TRBV28
j_call: TRBJ2-7
d_call: TRBD2
clone_size: -